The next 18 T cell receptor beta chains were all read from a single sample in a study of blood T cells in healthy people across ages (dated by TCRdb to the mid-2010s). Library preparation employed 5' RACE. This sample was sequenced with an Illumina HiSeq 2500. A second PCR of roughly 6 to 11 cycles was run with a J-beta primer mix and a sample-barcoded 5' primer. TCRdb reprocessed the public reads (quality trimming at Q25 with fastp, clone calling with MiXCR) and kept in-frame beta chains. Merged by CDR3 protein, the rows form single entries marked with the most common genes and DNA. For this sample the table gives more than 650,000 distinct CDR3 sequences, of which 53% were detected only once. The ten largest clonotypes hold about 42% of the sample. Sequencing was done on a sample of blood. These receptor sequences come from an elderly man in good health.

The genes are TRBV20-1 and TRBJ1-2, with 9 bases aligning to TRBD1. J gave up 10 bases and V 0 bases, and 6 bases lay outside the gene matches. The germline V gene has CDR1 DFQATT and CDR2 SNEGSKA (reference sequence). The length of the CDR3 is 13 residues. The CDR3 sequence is CSARDLTGGDYTF. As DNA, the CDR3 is TGCAGTGCTAGAGATCTGACAGGGGGTGACTACACCTTC.

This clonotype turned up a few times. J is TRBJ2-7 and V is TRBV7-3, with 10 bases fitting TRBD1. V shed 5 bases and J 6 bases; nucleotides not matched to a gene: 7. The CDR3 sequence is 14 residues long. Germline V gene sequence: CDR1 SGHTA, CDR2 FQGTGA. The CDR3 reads CASSRQGAEGEQYF. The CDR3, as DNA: TGTGCCAGCAGCCGACAGGGGGCGGAAGGCGAGCAGTACTTC.

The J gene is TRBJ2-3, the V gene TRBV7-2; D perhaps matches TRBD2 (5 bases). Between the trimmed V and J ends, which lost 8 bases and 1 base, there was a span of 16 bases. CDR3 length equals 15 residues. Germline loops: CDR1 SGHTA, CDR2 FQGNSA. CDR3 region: CASRGKGWGTDTQYF. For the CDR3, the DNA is TGTGCCAGCCGGGGTAAGGGCTGGGGCACAGATACGCAGTATTTT.

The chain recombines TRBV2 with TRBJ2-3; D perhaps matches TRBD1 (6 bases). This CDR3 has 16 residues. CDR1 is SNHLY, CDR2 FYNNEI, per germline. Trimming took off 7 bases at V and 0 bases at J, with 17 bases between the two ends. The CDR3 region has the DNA TGTGCCAGCAACCGAAAGGGGCAGGGGAGCACAGATACGCAGTATTTT. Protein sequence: CASNRKGQGSTDTQYF. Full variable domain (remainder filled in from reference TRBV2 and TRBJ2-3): EPEVTQTPSHQVTQMGQEVILRCVPISNHLYFYWYRQILGQKVEFLVSFYNNEISEKSEIFDDQFSVERPDGSNFTLKIRSTKLEDSAMYFCASNRKGQGSTDTQYFGPGTRLTVL.

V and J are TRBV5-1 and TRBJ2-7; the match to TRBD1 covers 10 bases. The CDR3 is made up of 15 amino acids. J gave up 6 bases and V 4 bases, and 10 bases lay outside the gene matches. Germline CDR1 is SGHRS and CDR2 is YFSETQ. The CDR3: CASSDAGTGASEQYF. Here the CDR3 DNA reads TGCGCCAGCAGCGACGCCGGGACAGGGGCAAGCGAGCAGTACTTC.

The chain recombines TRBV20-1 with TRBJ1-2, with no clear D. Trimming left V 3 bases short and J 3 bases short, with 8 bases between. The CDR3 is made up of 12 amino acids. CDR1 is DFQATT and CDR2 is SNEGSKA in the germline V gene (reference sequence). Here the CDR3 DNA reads TGCAGTGCTAGCGCGCGGGACTATGGCTACACCTTC. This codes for CSASARDYGYTF.

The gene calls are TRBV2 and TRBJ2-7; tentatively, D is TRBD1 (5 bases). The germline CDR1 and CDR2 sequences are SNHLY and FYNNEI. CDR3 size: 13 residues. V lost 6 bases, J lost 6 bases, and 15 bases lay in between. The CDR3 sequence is CASRVSGYSEQYF. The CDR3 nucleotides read TGTGCCAGCAGGGTTTCAGGGTACTCCGAGCAGTACTTC.

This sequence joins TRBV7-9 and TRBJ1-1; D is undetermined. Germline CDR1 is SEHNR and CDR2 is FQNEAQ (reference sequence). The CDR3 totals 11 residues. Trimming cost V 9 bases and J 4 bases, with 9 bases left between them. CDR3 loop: CASIGITEAFF. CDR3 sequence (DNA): TGTGCCAGTATAGGGATCACTGAAGCTTTCTTT.

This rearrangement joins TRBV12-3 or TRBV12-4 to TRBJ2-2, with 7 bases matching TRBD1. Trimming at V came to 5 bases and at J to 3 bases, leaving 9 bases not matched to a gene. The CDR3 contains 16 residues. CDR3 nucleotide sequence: TGTGCCAGCAGTCCTCGGGGACAGCTTTACACCGGGGAGCTGTTTTTT. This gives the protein CASSPRGQLYTGELFF.

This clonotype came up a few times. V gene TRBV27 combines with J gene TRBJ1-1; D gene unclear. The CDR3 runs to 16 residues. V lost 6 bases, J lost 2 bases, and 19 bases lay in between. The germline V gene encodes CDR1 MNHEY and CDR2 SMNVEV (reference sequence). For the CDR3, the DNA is TGTGCCAGCAGCCCAGATCCCGGCCGCCGAAACACTGAAGCTTTCTTT. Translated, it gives CASSPDPGRRNTEAFF.

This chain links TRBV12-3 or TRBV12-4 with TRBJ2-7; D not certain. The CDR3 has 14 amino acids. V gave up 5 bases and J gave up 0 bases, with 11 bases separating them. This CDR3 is CASSPPGGSYEQYF. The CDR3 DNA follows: TGTGCCAGCAGTCCCCCGGGTGGCTCCTACGAGCAGTACTTC.

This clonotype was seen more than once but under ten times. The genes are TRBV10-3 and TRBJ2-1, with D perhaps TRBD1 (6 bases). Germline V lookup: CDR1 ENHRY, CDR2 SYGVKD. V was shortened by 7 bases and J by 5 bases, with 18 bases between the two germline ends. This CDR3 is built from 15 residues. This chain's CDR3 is CAIKQGPPGNNEQFF. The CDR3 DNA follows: TGTGCCATCAAACAGGGCCCCCCTGGGAACAATGAGCAGTTCTTC.

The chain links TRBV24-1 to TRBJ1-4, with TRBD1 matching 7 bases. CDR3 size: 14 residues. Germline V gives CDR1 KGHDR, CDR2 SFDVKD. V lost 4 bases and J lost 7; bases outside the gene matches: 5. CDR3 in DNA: TGTGCCACCAGTGACCCGACAGGGCCTGAAAAACTGTTTTTT. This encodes CATSDPTGPEKLFF.

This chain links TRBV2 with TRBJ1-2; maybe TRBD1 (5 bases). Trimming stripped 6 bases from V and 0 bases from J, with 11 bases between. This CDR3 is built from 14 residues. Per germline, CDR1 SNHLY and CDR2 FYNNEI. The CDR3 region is CASRRTGTNYGYTF. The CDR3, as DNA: TGTGCCAGCAGACGCACAGGAACTAACTATGGCTACACCTTC. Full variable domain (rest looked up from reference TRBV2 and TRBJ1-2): EPEVTQTPSHQVTQMGQEVILRCVPISNHLYFYWYRQILGQKVEFLVSFYNNEISEKSEIFDDQFSVERPDGSNFTLKIRSTKLEDSAMYFCASRRTGTNYGYTFGSGTRLTVV.

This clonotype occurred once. For the CDR3, the DNA is TGTGCCAGCAGCTCCCTTGGTTGGAGCACAGATACGCAGTATTTT. Protein sequence: CASSSLGWSTDTQYF. The rearrangement links TRBV7-2 to TRBJ2-3; no reliable D call. V gave up 4 bases and J gave up 0 bases, with 11 bases separating them. Germline CDR1 is SGHTA and CDR2 is FQGNSA. This CDR3 comprises 15 residues.

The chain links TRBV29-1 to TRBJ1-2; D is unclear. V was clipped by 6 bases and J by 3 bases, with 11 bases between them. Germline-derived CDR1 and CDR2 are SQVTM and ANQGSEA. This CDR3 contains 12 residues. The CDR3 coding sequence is TGCAGCGTCAAACAGAGAGACTATGGCTACACCTTC. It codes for CSVKQRDYGYTF.

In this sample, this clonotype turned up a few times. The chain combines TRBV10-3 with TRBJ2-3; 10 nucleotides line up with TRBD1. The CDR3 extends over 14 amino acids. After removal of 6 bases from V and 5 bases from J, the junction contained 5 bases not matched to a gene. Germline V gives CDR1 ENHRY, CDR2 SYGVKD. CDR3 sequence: CAIRGTGVIDTQYF. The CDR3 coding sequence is TGTGCCATCAGAGGGACAGGGGTCATAGATACGCAGTATTTT.

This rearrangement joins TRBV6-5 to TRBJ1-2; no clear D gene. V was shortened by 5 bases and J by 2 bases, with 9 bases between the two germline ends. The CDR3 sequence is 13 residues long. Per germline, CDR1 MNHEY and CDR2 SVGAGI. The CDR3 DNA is TGTGCCAGCAGTGACGCGGGCAACTATGGCTACACCTTC. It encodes CASSDAGNYGYTF.